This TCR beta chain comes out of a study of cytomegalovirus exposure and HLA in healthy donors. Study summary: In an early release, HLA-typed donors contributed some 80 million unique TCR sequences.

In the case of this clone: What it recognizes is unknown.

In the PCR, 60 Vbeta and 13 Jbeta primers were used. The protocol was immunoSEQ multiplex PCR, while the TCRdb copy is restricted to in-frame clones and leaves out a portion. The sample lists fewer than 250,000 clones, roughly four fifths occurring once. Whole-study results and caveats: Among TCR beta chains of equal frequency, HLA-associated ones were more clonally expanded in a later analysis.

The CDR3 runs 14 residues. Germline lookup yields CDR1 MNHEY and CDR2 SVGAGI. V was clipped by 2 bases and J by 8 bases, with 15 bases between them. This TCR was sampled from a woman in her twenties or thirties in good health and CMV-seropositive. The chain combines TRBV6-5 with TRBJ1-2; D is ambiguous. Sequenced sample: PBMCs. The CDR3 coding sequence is TGTGCCAGCAGTTACGGCGCGACTGAGGGCGGCTACACCTTC. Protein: CASSYGATEGGYTF.